This passage covers 6 T cell receptor beta chains from one sample sequenced in a study of T cells after yellow fever vaccination. TCRdb reanalysed the 5' RACE reads using MiXCR and keeps one entry per CDR3 protein. Among 300,000 to 400,000 distinct CDR3 sequences listed, roughly 4% were seen once. The sequenced sample was PBMCs, obtained 5 days after the yellow fever booster vaccination. All receptors derive from a man younger than 35 who received the YFV17D yellow fever vaccine.

Many counts were recorded for this clonotype. The genes are TRBV28 and TRBJ2-5; D gene unclear. Trimming cost V 6 bases and J 1 base, with 3 bases left between them. Germline CDR1 reads MDHEN; CDR2 reads SYDVKM. The CDR3 is 11 residues long. The chain's CDR3 is CASRGQETQYF. DNA of the CDR3: TGTGCCAGCAGGGGCCAAGAGACCCAGTACTTC.

The chain carries TRBV15 and TRBJ2-5, with unresolved D. The CDR3 has 13 residues. V lost 0 bases and J 5 bases, leaving 7 bases between the germline ends. CDR1 is LNHNV and CDR2 is YYDKDF in the germline V gene (reference sequence). As DNA, the CDR3 is TGTGCCACCAGCAGAGATCCTGTTGAGACCCAGTACTTC. Its protein product is CATSRDPVETQYF.

The table lists this clonotype with many counts. The V call is TRBV4-1, the J call TRBJ2-7, with a possible D match to TRBD2 (6 bases). The germline V and J ends were trimmed by 4 bases and 6 bases, with 16 bases remaining between them. CDR1 and CDR2 from the germline V gene are MGHRA and YSYEKL. The CDR3 is 14 residues long. CDR3 bases: TGCGCCAGCAGCCCAATTAGCGGTATCGGCGAGCAGTACTTC. It yields the protein CASSPISGIGEQYF.

The rearrangement joins TRBV4-3 to TRBJ1-1; D gene uncertain. Germline V gene sequence: CDR1 LGHNA, CDR2 YSLEER. The CDR3 loop spans 15 amino acids. Trimming stripped 4 bases from V and 0 bases from J, with 12 bases between. In nucleotides, the CDR3 is TGCGCCAGCAGCCTAGACGGGAAGGTGAACACTGAAGCTTTCTTT. It is translated as CASSLDGKVNTEAFF.

There are many counts of this clonotype. The chain couples TRBV7-3 to TRBJ2-1; TRBD2 agrees at 8 bases. Germline CDR1 SGHTA, CDR2 FQGTGA. V trimming: 7 bases; J trimming: 0 bases; junction bases outside the gene matches: 2. The length of the CDR3 is 14 residues. Written as DNA, the CDR3 is TGTGCCAGCACGGCGGGGGGCTCCTACAATGAGCAGTTCTTC. Translated: CASTAGGSYNEQFF.

This chain links TRBV3-1 with TRBJ2-7; no clear D gene. The CDR3 has 14 residues. The V end lost 1 base, the J end lost 1 base, and 8 bases lay between the germline ends. Germline CDR1 and CDR2: LGHDT and YNNKEL (reference sequence). The CDR3 region has the DNA TGTGCCAGCAGCCAAGTGGACGGATCCTACGAGCAGTACTTC. This gives the protein CASSQVDGSYEQYF.